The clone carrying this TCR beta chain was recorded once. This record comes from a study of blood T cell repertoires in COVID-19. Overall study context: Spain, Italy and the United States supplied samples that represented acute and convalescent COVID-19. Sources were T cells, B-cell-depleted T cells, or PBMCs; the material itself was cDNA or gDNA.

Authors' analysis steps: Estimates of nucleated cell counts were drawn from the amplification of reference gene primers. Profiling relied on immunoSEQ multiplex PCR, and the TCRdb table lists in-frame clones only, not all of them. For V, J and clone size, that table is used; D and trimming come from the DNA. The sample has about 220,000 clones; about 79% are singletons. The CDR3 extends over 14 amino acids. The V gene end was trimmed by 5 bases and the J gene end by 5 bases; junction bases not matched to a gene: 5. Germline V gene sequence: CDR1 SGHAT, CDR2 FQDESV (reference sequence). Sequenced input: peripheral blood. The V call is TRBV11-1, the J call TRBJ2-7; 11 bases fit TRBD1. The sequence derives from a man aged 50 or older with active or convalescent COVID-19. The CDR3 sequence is CASSMGQGDHEQYF. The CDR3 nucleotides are TGTGCCAGCAGCATGGGACAGGGGGACCACGAGCAGTACTTC.